These 13 T cell receptor beta chains share one sample of origin, sequenced in a study of T cell responses to AZD1222 COVID-19 vaccine. The protocol was immunoSEQ multiplex PCR, while the TCRdb copy is restricted to in-frame clones and leaves out a portion. The sample has fewer than 250,000 clones, approximately 92% seen once. The starting material was peripheral blood, obtained on day 0 of AZD1222 vaccination. The receptors were sampled from an adult in good health.

The chain combines TRBV4-1 with TRBJ1-1, with D maybe TRBD1 (5 bases). The CDR3 contains 13 residues. Per the germline V gene, CDR1 is MGHRA and CDR2 is YSYEKL. Trimming took off 4 bases at V and 7 bases at J, with 13 bases between the two ends. This CDR3 reads CASSPGTEFEAFF. Written as DNA, the CDR3 is TGCGCCAGCAGCCCCGGGACGGAATTTGAAGCTTTCTTT.

The chain combines TRBV2 with TRBJ1-1; no firm D call. Trimming pared 7 bases from V and 4 bases from J, leaving 16 bases between. The CDR3 extends over 14 amino acids. CDR1 SNHLY and CDR2 FYNNEI come from the germline V gene. CDR3: CASTYIQSPTEAFF. The CDR3 nucleotides read TGTGCCAGCACTTACATACAGAGTCCCACTGAAGCTTTCTTT.

This clone has only one observation. This sequence joins TRBV27 and TRBJ1-1, with a possible D match to TRBD1 (5 bases). V dropped 2 bases and J dropped 11 bases, with 12 bases sitting between them. The germline V gene encodes CDR1 MNHEY and CDR2 SMNVEV (reference sequence). The CDR3 is made up of 12 amino acids. The CDR3 nucleotides are TGTGCCAGCAGTTTAAGGGCAGGGCGGGCTTTCTTT. This sequence encodes CASSLRAGRAFF.

V usage is TRBV4-2 and J usage is TRBJ2-7, with TRBD2 matching 13 bases. Looked up from germline, CDR1 is LGHNA and CDR2 is YNFKEQ. The CDR3 has 19 amino acids. J was trimmed by 1 base and V by 3 bases; bases with no gene match: 12. In nucleotides, the CDR3 is TGTGCCAGCAGCCAGTCAGGACTAGCGGGGGTGGATGGTTCCTACGAGCAGTACTTC. Protein: CASSQSGLAGVDGSYEQYF.

The chain employs TRBV7-9 and TRBJ1-1; D unresolved. V was clipped by 5 bases and J by 3 bases, with 13 bases between them. CDR3 length: 14 residues. The germline V gene has CDR1 SEHNR and CDR2 FQNEAQ (reference sequence). CDR3 in amino acids: CASSPHGPYTEAFF. The CDR3 region has the DNA TGTGCCAGCAGCCCCCACGGGCCCTACACTGAAGCTTTCTTT.

J is TRBJ2-7 and V is TRBV6-5; weak D call: TRBD2 (5 bases). V lost 0 bases and J lost 2, with 11 bases in between. There are 15 residues in the CDR3. Germline CDR1 reads MNHEY; CDR2 reads SVGAGI. The DNA for the CDR3 is TGTGCCAGCAGTTACTCTTCCGGGATTGCCTACGAGCAGTACTTC. Encoded protein: CASSYSSGIAYEQYF.

The chain is built from TRBV27 and TRBJ2-7; D unresolved. Trimming removed 0 bases at V and 2 bases at J, with 11 bases between. From germline, CDR1 is MNHEY and CDR2 SMNVEV (reference sequence). The CDR3 consists of 15 residues. CDR3 nucleotides: TGTGCCAGCAGTTTATCCGGCGGTGGACCCTACGAGCAGTACTTC. Its translation is CASSLSGGGPYEQYF.

This sequence joins TRBV5-4 and TRBJ2-5; the match to TRBD2 covers 10 bases. V shed 5 bases and J 4 bases; nucleotides not matched to a gene: 8. Germline lookup yields CDR1 SGHNT and CDR2 YYREEE (reference sequence). The CDR3 runs to 15 residues. CDR3 DNA: TGTGCCAGCAGTATCAGCGGGGGGGCCGGAGAGACCCAGTACTTC. Protein: CASSISGGAGETQYF.

The chain couples TRBV19 to TRBJ1-4, with TRBD1 identical over 7 bases. Germline V gene sequence: CDR1 LNHDA, CDR2 SQIVND (reference sequence). This CDR3 contains 17 residues. The V gene end was trimmed by 7 bases and the J gene end by 0 bases; junction bases not matched to a gene: 11. CDR3 loop: CASKSANRGATNEKLFF. The CDR3 nucleotides are TGTGCCAGTAAGTCGGCTAACAGGGGCGCAACTAATGAAAAACTGTTTTTT.

This sequence joins TRBV7-3 and TRBJ2-2, with TRBD2 identical over 16 bases. The V segment lost 5 bases and the J segment 8 bases; nucleotides outside the gene matches: 5. The CDR3 is 16 residues long. Germline CDR1 SGHTA, CDR2 FQGTGA. This CDR3 is CASSPGTSGGAGELFF. The CDR3 DNA reads TGTGCCAGCAGCCCCGGGACTAGCGGGGGGGCAGGGGAGCTGTTTTTT.

The chain is built from TRBV7-9 and TRBJ1-2; the D gene is possibly TRBD1 (6 bases). Germline V lookup: CDR1 SEHNR, CDR2 FQNEAQ (reference sequence). The germline V and J ends were trimmed by 2 bases and 7 bases, with 14 bases remaining between them. The CDR3 loop spans 14 amino acids. The CDR3 DNA sequence: TGTGCCAGCAGCTTACCTGCCGGACAGTTTGGCTACACCTTC. Translation: CASSLPAGQFGYTF.

This chain joins TRBV6-1 and TRBJ1-6, with a possible D match to TRBD1 (5 bases). Trimming pared 4 bases from V and 4 bases from J, leaving 11 bases between. CDR3 length: 15 residues. Germline V gives CDR1 MNHNS, CDR2 SASEGT. Written as DNA, the CDR3 is TGTGCCAGCAGTGGAGGGACTGCATATAATTCACCCCTCCACTTT. This translates into CASSGGTAYNSPLHF.

This clone was observed a handful of times. This chain connects TRBV7-9 to TRBJ2-7, with D possibly matching TRBD1 (5 bases). V shed 5 bases and J shed 3 bases, with 17 bases lying between them. Germline assignment: CDR1 SEHNR and CDR2 FQNEAQ (reference sequence). CDR3 length: 15 amino acids. The CDR3: CASSGAAGRIYEQYF. CDR3 in DNA: TGTGCCAGCAGCGGCGCGGCAGGGCGGATCTACGAGCAGTACTTC.